This T cell receptor (beta chain) came from a study of blood T cells in healthy people across ages. Per germline, CDR1 MNHEY and CDR2 SVGAGI. There are 15 residues in the CDR3. V was pared by 4 bases and J by 1 base, with 3 bases of the junction left unmatched. General study results and limits: Long-lived donors exceeded aged donors in naive CD4+ cells and diversity.

For the second PCR, which ran for about 7 to 11 cycles, a sample-barcoded 5' primer and a J-beta primer mix were used. MiXCR, applied by TCRdb to the 5' RACE reads, yields one record per CDR3 protein. The profile shows hundreds of thousands of distinct CDR3 sequences, 58% of them singletons. This clonotype has a handful of counts. Its matching antigen is unknown. Isolation per sample recovered at least 6 million PBMCs. The source is a man aged 25-45 years in good health. This rearrangement joins TRBV6-5 to TRBJ2-3; the match to TRBD2 covers 9 bases. Sequences were obtained from blood. CDR3 nucleotides: TGTGCCAGCAGTTCCCGGACTAGCGGCACAGATACGCAGTATTTT. Amino acid sequence: CASSSRTSGTDTQYF.